Listed here are 21 T cell receptor beta chains from one sample, sequenced in a study of blood T cell repertoires in COVID-19. Sequencing was performed with immunoSEQ multiplex PCR; in TCRdb, only in-frame clones are kept and a portion is missing. This sample has tens of thousands of clones, with 80% to 85% found just once. Sequencing was performed on peripheral blood. Every receptor here comes from a human donor in a cohort sampled during active COVID-19.

The V gene is TRBV3-1 (or the pseudogene TRBV3-2), the J gene TRBJ2-5, with 12 positions matching TRBD2. Germline CDR1 is LGHDT and CDR2 is YNNKEL (reference sequence). V lost 4 bases to trimming and J lost 1 base; unmatched junction nucleotides: 4. The CDR3 totals 16 residues. The CDR3 region is CASSLLAGGLQETQYF. As DNA, the CDR3 is TGTGCCAGCAGCCTCCTAGCGGGGGGGCTCCAAGAGACCCAGTACTTC.

This clone was picked up one time. The chain is built from TRBV18 and TRBJ2-3; 7 bases map to TRBD2. Trimming took 4 bases from V and 6 from J; bases not matched to a gene: 10. CDR1 and CDR2 from the germline V gene are KGHSH and LQKENI. The CDR3 is 15 amino acids. The CDR3 region is CASSLSRGVRDTQYF. The CDR3 DNA follows: TGTGCCAGCTCACTATCCCGGGGGGTCCGCGATACGCAGTATTTT.

V and J are TRBV29-1 and TRBJ1-5, with 11 positions matching TRBD1. Germline loops: CDR1 SQVTM, CDR2 ANQGSEA. With V trimmed by 6 bases and J by 6 bases, 4 bases remained unmatched. The CDR3 extends over 13 amino acids. CDR3 in DNA: TGCAGCGTAACCGGGACAGGGGGTCAGCCCCAGCATTTT. Translating gives CSVTGTGGQPQHF.

The chain has TRBV30 and TRBJ2-5, with 13 bases lining up with TRBD2. The germline CDR1 and CDR2 sequences are GTSNPN and SVGIG (reference sequence). This CDR3 contains 16 residues. Trimming took 8 bases from V and 4 from J; bases not matched to a gene: 13. This CDR3 is CAIGGLAGRGRETQYF. Here the CDR3 DNA reads TGTGCCATCGGGGGACTAGCGGGGAGAGGTAGAGAGACCCAGTACTTC.

The chain recombines TRBV20-1 with TRBJ2-3; TRBD2 agrees at 7 bases. The germline V gene encodes CDR1 DFQATT and CDR2 SNEGSKA (reference sequence). The length of the CDR3 is 11 residues. The junction had 5 bases not matched to a gene; V was cut back by 6 bases and J by 8 bases. The CDR3 loop is CSAPSGSTQYF. The CDR3 DNA reads TGCAGTGCCCCTAGCGGTTCTACGCAGTATTTT.

The CDR3 sequence is CATSRGNEQFF. Written as DNA, the CDR3 is TGTGCCACCAGTCGCGGCAATGAGCAGTTCTTC. The chain uses TRBV24-1 and TRBJ2-1; no clear D gene. This CDR3 has 11 residues. Trimming took 6 bases from V and 6 from J, leaving 5 bases between them. Looked up from germline, CDR1 is KGHDR and CDR2 is SFDVKD.

The rearrangement uses TRBV5-1 and TRBJ1-1; tentative D call: TRBD1 (6 bases). Trimming shortened V by 0 bases and J by 5 bases, and 11 bases separated the two germline ends. Germline V gives CDR1 SGHRS, CDR2 YFSETQ. The CDR3 extends over 14 amino acids. Written as DNA, the CDR3 is TGCGCCAGCAGCTTGGCGCAGGGGTTGACTGAAGCTTTCTTT. This translates into CASSLAQGLTEAFF.

The V gene is TRBV10-3, the J gene TRBJ1-1; 8 bases align to TRBD1. Germline CDR1 is ENHRY and CDR2 is SYGVKD. This CDR3 is built from 13 residues. The J segment lost 3 bases and the V segment lost 10 bases, leaving 7 bases of the junction unmatched. CDR3 sequence (DNA): TGTGCCACCCGGACAGGGTGGGACACTGAAGCTTTCTTT. Translated, it gives CATRTGWDTEAFF.

The CDR3 DNA is TGTGCCAGCAGCCTCGGTAGCGGGGGGGCCCTCACTGAGCAGTTCTTC. Translation gives CASSLGSGGALTEQFF. The chain combines TRBV4-2 with TRBJ2-1, with 11 bases that match TRBD2. This CDR3 is built from 16 residues. Germline CDR1 reads LGHNA; CDR2 reads YNFKEQ. The trim removed 4 bases at V and 9 bases at J, leaving 11 bases unmatched.

The chain links TRBV5-1 to TRBJ1-1, with D unresolved. Germline V gene data show CDR1 as SGHRS and CDR2 as YFSETQ. The CDR3 extends over 13 amino acids. The V end lost 1 base, the J end lost 3 bases, and 7 bases lay between the germline ends. The DNA for the CDR3 is TGCGCCAGCAGCTTGACAAGATACACTGAAGCTTTCTTT. Its protein is CASSLTRYTEAFF. Drawing the rest from reference TRBV5-1 and TRBJ1-1, the complete variable domain is KAGVTQTPRYLIKTRGQQVTLSCSPISGHRSVSWYQQTPGQGLQFLFEYFSETQRNKGNFPGRFSGRQFSNSRSEMNVSTLELGDSALYLCASSLTRYTEAFFGQGTRLTVV.

The V gene is TRBV12-3 or TRBV12-4, the J gene TRBJ1-2; D might be TRBD1 (6 bases). Trimming removed 6 bases from V and 2 bases from J, with 10 bases in between. There are 13 residues in the CDR3. CDR3 in amino acids: CASRLQGNYGYTF. CDR3 coding DNA: TGTGCCAGCAGGCTACAGGGCAACTATGGCTACACCTTC.

This chain uses TRBV6-5 with TRBJ2-7, with TRBD2 matching 7 bases. Unmatched junction bases numbered 9, after V lost 9 bases and J lost 4 bases. The length of the CDR3 is 13 residues. CDR1 MNHEY and CDR2 SVGAGI come from the germline V gene. The CDR3 reads CASETGGGYEQYF. CDR3 bases: TGTGCCAGTGAAACGGGGGGTGGTTACGAGCAGTACTTC.

J is TRBJ1-1 and V is TRBV2, with TRBD1 matching 9 bases. Trimming at V came to 7 bases and at J to 1 base, leaving 10 bases not matched to a gene. Looked up from germline, CDR1 is SNHLY and CDR2 is FYNNEI. CDR3 size: 16 residues. The DNA of the CDR3 is TGTGCCAGCATTCGGGACAGGGCGTTACCGAACACTGAAGCTTTCTTT. Amino acids: CASIRDRALPNTEAFF.

The CDR3 here is CASSGWGPFRTGGREKLFF. In nucleotides, the CDR3 is TGTGCCAGCAGCGGATGGGGACCCTTCCGGACAGGGGGCCGGGAAAAACTGTTTTTT. The rearrangement uses TRBV9 and TRBJ1-4; 11 nucleotides match TRBD1. Germline V gives CDR1 SGDLS, CDR2 YYNGEE. This CDR3 has 19 amino acids. The V gene end was trimmed by 3 bases and the J gene end by 8 bases; junction bases not matched to a gene: 18.

The chain is built from TRBV5-1 and TRBJ1-2, with a tentative D call TRBD1 (5 bases). The CDR3 covers 16 residues. Per the germline V gene, CDR1 is SGHRS and CDR2 is YFSETQ. Between the trimmed V and J ends, which lost 1 base and 4 bases, there was a span of 17 bases. The CDR3, as DNA: TGCGCCAGCAGCTTGAGAGCGGGACTGATCCTCTATGGCTACACCTTC. Protein: CASSLRAGLILYGYTF.

The rearrangement joins TRBV30 to TRBJ1-4; possibly TRBD1 for D (5 bases). The CDR3 contains 15 residues. The V gene's germline CDR1 is GTSNPN and CDR2 SVGIG (reference sequence). V was trimmed by 3 bases and J by 7 bases, leaving 18 bases between them. In DNA, the CDR3 is TGTGCCTGGAGCTCAAGCGGCCTGGGGGGTGAAAAACTGTTTTTT. Translated, it gives CAWSSSGLGGEKLFF.

This clone was detected once. This chain connects TRBV3-1 (or the pseudogene TRBV3-2) to TRBJ1-6; 10 bases are shared with TRBD1. The length of the CDR3 is 14 residues. Germline CDR1 LGHDT, CDR2 YNNKEL (reference sequence). J was trimmed by 11 bases and V by 4 bases; bases with no gene match: 5. CDR3 sequence reads: CASSPGQGLAPLHF. CDR3 bases: TGTGCCAGCAGCCCGGGACAGGGGTTGGCACCCCTCCACTTT.

The chain joins TRBV18 to TRBJ2-7; TRBD2 matches at 15 bases. The CDR3 covers 19 residues. Germline CDR1 is KGHSH and CDR2 is LQKENI. V lost 5 bases and J lost 1; bases outside the gene matches: 12. For the CDR3, the DNA is TGTGCCAGCTCATCTGACCCGGGACTAGCGGGGGGTTGGTCCTACGAGCAGTACGTC. It encodes CASSSDPGLAGGWSYEQYV.

The table lists this clone with a few counts. The V call is TRBV7-9, the J call TRBJ1-5; no definite D call. Per germline, CDR1 SEHNR and CDR2 FQNEAQ (reference sequence). The length of the CDR3 is 16 residues. V lost 4 bases and J lost 3, with 16 bases in between. The DNA for the CDR3 is TGTGCCAGCAGCTCGGGCAGAGGCGGGAACAATCAGCCCCAGCATTTT. The encoded protein is CASSSGRGGNNQPQHF. Full variable domain (missing parts from reference TRBV7-9 and TRBJ1-5): DTGVSQNPRHKITKRGQNVTFRCDPISEHNRLYWYRQTLGQGPEFLTYFQNEAQLEKSRLLSDRFSAERPKGSFSTLEIQRTEQGDSAMYLCASSSGRGGNNQPQHFGDGTRLSIL.

The CDR3 region is CASRSTTGVGNSPLHF. The DNA of the CDR3 is TGCGCCAGCAGATCTACAACAGGGGTTGGTAATTCACCCCTCCACTTT. The V gene is TRBV5-1, the J gene TRBJ1-6, with 7 bases lining up with TRBD1. This CDR3 spans 16 amino acids. Germline V gene data show CDR1 as SGHRS and CDR2 as YFSETQ. J lost 6 bases, V lost 5 bases, and 11 bases had no gene match.

This chain's CDR3 is CASSPSPVGVRVGELFF. CDR3 sequence (DNA): TGCGCCAGCAGCCCCTCACCGGTAGGGGTCCGGGTCGGGGAGCTGTTTTTT. The chain has TRBV4-1 and TRBJ2-2; D may be TRBD1 (5 bases). The V gene lost 4 bases and the J gene lost 7 bases, with 22 bases spanning the gap. CDR1 is MGHRA, CDR2 YSYEKL, per germline. CDR3 length: 17 residues.